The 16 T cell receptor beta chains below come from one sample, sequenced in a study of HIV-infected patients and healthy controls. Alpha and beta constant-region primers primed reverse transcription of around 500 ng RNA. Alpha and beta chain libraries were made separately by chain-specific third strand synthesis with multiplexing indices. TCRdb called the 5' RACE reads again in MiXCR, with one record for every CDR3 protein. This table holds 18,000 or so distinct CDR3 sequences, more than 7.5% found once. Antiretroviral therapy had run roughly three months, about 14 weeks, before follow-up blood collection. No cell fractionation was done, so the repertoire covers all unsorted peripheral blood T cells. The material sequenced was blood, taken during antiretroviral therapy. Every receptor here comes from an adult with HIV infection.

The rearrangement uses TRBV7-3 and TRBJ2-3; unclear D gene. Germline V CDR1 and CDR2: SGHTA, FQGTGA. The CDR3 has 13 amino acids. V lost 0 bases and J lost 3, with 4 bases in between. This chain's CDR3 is CASSLTWTDTQYF. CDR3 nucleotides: TGTGCCAGCAGCTTAACGTGGACAGATACGCAGTATTTT. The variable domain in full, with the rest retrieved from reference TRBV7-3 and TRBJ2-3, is GAGVSQTPSNKVTEKGKYVELRCDPISGHTALYWYRQSLGQGPEFLIYFQGTGAADDSGLPNDRFFAVRPEGSVSTLKIQRTERGDSAVYLCASSLTWTDTQYFGPGTRLTVL.

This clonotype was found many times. DNA of the CDR3: TGTGCCAGCAGTCCCAGCGGGAGGGCCCGGGATACGCAGTATTTT. This sequence encodes CASSPSGRARDTQYF. The chain links TRBV27 to TRBJ2-3; 10 bases match TRBD2. CDR1 is MNHEY and CDR2 is SMNVEV in the germline V gene (reference sequence). CDR3 length: 15 amino acids. V dropped 5 bases and J dropped 6; count of bases not matched to a gene: 8.

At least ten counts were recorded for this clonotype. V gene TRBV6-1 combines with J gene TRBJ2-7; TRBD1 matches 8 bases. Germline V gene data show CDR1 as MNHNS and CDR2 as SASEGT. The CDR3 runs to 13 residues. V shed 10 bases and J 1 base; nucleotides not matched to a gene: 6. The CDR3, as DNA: TGTGCCAACCCGACAGGGGCATCCTACGAGCAGTACTTC. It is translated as CANPTGASYEQYF.

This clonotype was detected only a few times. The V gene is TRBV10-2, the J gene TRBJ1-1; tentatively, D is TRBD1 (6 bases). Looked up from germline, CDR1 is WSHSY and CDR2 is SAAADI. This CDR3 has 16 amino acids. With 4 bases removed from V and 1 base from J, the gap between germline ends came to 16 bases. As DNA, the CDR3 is TGCGCCAGCAGTGTCGACAGGTCCAGTCCGAACACTGAAGCTTTCTTT. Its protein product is CASSVDRSSPNTEAFF.

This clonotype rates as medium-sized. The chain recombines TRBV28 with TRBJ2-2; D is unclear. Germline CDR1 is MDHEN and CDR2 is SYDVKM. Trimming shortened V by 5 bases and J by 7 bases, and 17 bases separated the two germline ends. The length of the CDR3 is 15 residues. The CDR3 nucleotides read TGTGCCAGCAGTCCGTCGACCGATTTGGGCGGGGAGCTGTTTTTT. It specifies CASSPSTDLGGELFF.

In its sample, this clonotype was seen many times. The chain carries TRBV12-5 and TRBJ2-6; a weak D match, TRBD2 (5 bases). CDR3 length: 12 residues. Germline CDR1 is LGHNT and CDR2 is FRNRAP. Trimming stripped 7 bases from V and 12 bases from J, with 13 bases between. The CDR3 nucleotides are TGTGCTAGTGCCCGGGCAGGAGGCGTCCTGACTTTC. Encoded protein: CASARAGGVLTF.

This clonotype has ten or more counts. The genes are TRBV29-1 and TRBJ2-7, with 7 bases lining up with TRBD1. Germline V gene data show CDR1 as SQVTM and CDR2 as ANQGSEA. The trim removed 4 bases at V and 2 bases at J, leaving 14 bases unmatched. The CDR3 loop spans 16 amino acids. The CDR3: CSVGRDRVSPAYEQYF. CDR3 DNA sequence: TGCAGCGTTGGAAGGGACAGAGTATCCCCAGCCTACGAGCAGTACTTC.

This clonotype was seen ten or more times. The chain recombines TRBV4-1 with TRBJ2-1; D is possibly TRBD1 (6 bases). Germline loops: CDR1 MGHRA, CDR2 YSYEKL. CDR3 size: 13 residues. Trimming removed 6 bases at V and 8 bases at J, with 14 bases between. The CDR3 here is CASRQTGGYEQFF. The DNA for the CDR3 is TGCGCCAGCAGACAGACAGGTGGTTATGAGCAGTTCTTC.

For the CDR3, the DNA is TGTGCCAGCAGCCAAGATGAGGGGGGCCGAAGGGATGAGCAGTTCTTC. This encodes CASSQDEGGRRDEQFF. The J gene is TRBJ2-1, the V gene TRBV3-1; D is perhaps TRBD1 or TRBD2 (6 bases each). V shed 0 bases and J shed 8 bases, with 17 bases lying between them. The CDR3 sequence is 16 residues long. Looked up from germline, CDR1 is LGHDT and CDR2 is YNNKEL (reference sequence).

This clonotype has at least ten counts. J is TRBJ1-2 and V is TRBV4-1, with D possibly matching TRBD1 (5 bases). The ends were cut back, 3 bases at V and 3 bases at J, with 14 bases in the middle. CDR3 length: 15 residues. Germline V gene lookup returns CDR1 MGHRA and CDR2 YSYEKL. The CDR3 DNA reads TGCGCCAGCAGCCACCCTCTGTCGGGGCACTATGGCTACACCTTC. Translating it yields CASSHPLSGHYGYTF.

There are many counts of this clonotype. The CDR3 loop is CASSTGLAGPYEQYF. The DNA of the CDR3 is TGCGCCAGCAGCACCGGACTAGCGGGCCCCTACGAGCAGTACTTC. The J gene is TRBJ2-7, the V gene TRBV5-1; 11 nucleotides match TRBD2. The V and J ends lost 4 bases and 2 bases, in that order; junction bases with no gene match: 5. Germline V gives CDR1 SGHRS, CDR2 YFSETQ. The CDR3 is 15 residues long. Looking up the rest from reference TRBV5-1 and TRBJ2-7 gives the full variable domain: KAGVTQTPRYLIKTRGQQVTLSCSPISGHRSVSWYQQTPGQGLQFLFEYFSETQRNKGNFPGRFSGRQFSNSRSEMNVSTLELGDSALYLCASSTGLAGPYEQYFGPGTRLTVT.

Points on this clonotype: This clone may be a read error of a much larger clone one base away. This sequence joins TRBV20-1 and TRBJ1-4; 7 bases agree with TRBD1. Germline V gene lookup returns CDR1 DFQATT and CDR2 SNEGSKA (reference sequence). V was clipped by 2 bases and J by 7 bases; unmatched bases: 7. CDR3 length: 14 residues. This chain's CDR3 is CSARLGGVGEKLFF. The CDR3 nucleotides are TGCAGTGCTAGATTAGGGGGCGTGGGTGAAAAACTGTTTTTT.

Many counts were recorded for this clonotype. The chain's CDR3 is CASSALAGKYNEQFF. DNA of the CDR3: TGTGCCAGCAGCGCTCTAGCGGGGAAATACAATGAGCAGTTCTTC. The chain is built from TRBV9 and TRBJ2-1; 9 bases map to TRBD2. The length of the CDR3 is 15 residues. Looked up from germline, CDR1 is SGDLS and CDR2 is YYNGEE. V was clipped by 3 bases and J by 4 bases; unmatched bases: 5.

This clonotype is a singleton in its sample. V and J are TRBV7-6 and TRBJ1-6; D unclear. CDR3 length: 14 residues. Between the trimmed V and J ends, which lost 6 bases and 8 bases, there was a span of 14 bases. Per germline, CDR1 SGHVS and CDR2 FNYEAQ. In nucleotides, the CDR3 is TGTGCCAGCAGTATCGGGCAGGATTATTCACCCCTCCACTTT. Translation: CASSIGQDYSPLHF.

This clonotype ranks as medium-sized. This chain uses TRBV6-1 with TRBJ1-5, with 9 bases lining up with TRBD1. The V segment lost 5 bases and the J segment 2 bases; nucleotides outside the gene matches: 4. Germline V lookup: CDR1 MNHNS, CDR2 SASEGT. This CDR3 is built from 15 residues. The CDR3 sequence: CASSRDRVGNQPQHF. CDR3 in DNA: TGTGCCAGCAGTCGGGACAGGGTGGGCAATCAGCCCCAGCATTTT.

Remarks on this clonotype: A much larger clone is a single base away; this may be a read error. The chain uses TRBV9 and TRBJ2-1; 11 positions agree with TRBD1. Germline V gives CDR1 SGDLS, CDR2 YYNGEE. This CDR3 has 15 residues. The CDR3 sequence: CTSSVAGTGGNEQFF. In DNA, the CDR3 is TGTACCAGCAGCGTAGCCGGGACAGGGGGCAATGAGCAGTTCTTC.